Presented here are 30 T cell receptor beta chains from one specimen sequenced in a study of tumor-infiltrating lymphocytes in primary liver carcinoma. Germline DNA was also extracted, and blood RNA was taken from unsorted whole blood. cDNA specific to TCR beta was made from roughly 500 ng of total RNA, with a constant-region primer employed for priming. Three rounds of nested multiplex PCR with slightly modified ARM-PCR produced TCR beta libraries. TRBV1-TRBV30 forward primers and a C-beta reverse primer were used in the first two PCR rounds, which each ran for approximately 10 cycles. TCRdb reprocessed the multiplex PCR reads via MiXCR and lists one record per CDR3 protein. The table includes 300,000 to 350,000 distinct CDR3 sequences, less than 65% detected once. Sequencing input: peripheral blood. The source of these receptors is a middle-aged man with primary liver carcinoma and hepatitis B virus infection.

As regards this clonotype: The conserved closing phenylalanine or tryptophan is absent in this CDR3, likely reflecting a read error. J is TRBJ1-1 and V is TRBV30; a possible D gene is TRBD1 (5 bases). Germline V gene sequence: CDR1 GTSNPN, CDR2 SVGIG (reference sequence). V lost 0 bases to trimming and J lost 6 bases, with 14 bases between them. The CDR3 extends over 14 amino acids. The CDR3 DNA is TGTGCCTGGAGTGTACGACTAGGGGACCCTGAAGCTTTCCTT. Its protein is CAWSVRLGDPEAFL.

The chain has TRBV28 and TRBJ1-2; TRBD1 matches 9 bases. The CDR3 contains 14 residues. Germline assignment: CDR1 MDHEN and CDR2 SYDVKM. V dropped 6 bases and J dropped 5; count of bases not matched to a gene: 7. CDR3 protein: CASRGDRAQYGYTF. In DNA, the CDR3 is TGTGCCAGCAGAGGGGACAGGGCTCAATATGGCTACACCTTC.

The chain has TRBV28 and TRBJ1-6; D uncertain. The CDR3 runs 17 residues. V lost 4 bases, J lost 7 bases, and 20 bases lay in between. Germline V lookup: CDR1 MDHEN, CDR2 SYDVKM. This CDR3 reads CASSSASDIVLNSPLHF. The CDR3 DNA follows: TGTGCCAGCAGTTCCGCTTCGGATATCGTTTTGAATTCACCCCTCCACTTT.

A word on this clonotype: A much more abundant neighbour one base away suggests this may be a read error. In this CDR3 the conserved last residue, phenylalanine or tryptophan, is missing, so a read error is likely. This sequence joins TRBV5-5 and TRBJ1-4, with D hard to call. The germline CDR1 and CDR2 sequences are SGHKS and YYEKEE (reference sequence). V lost 4 bases and J lost 4, with 8 bases in between. The CDR3 covers 13 residues. DNA of the CDR3: TGTGCCAGCAGCAAGGACCTTAATGAAAAACTGTTTTAT. The encoded protein is CASSKDLNEKLFY.

With respect to this clonotype: A junction boundary mismatches the germline segment, possibly from a read error. J is TRBJ2-3 and V is TRBV11-2; no clear D gene. CDR3 length equals 10 residues. Germline V CDR1 and CDR2: SGHAT, FQNNGV. CDR3 loop: CAISGDTECF. The CDR3 DNA sequence: TGTGCCATCAGTGGAGATACGGAGTGTTTT.

J is TRBJ2-7 and V is TRBV15; no firm D call. Germline CDR1 reads LNHNV; CDR2 reads YYDKDF (reference sequence). This CDR3 is built from 12 residues. Trimming took 3 bases from V and 6 from J, leaving 9 bases between them. The CDR3, as DNA: TGTGCCACCAGCAGCCGCCCGACCGAGCAGTACTTC. It yields the protein CATSSRPTEQYF. Variable domain in full (rest from reference TRBV15 and TRBJ2-7): DAMVIQNPRYQVTQFGKPVTLSCSQTLNHNVMYWYQQKSSQAPKLLFHYYDKDFNNEADTPDNFQSRRPNTSFCFLDIRSPGLGDTAMYLCATSSRPTEQYFGPGTRLTVT.

This clonotype was counted at least ten times. The CDR3 region has the DNA TGTGCCAGCAATCTGGCAGTTCCCGGGGCCAACGTCCTGACTTTC. It is translated as CASNLAVPGANVLTF. This chain connects TRBV6-2 or TRBV6-3 to TRBJ2-6, with D unresolved. Between the trimmed V and J ends, which lost 7 bases and 4 bases, there was a span of 14 bases. The germline CDR1 and CDR2 sequences are MNHEY and SVGEGT. The CDR3 is 15 amino acids.

This clonotype showed up just a few times. The V and J genes are TRBV10-3 and TRBJ2-3; 7 bases are shared with TRBD1. This CDR3 has 16 residues. The V gene end was trimmed by 6 bases and the J gene end by 5 bases; junction bases not matched to a gene: 14. Looked up from germline, CDR1 is ENHRY and CDR2 is SYGVKD. The CDR3 protein is CAIRDRDRANQDTQYF. Here the CDR3 DNA reads TGTGCCATCAGAGACCGAGACAGGGCCAACCAAGATACGCAGTATTTT.

This clonotype came up once. A read error may explain this, as a much larger clone is one base away. The genes are TRBV10-3 and TRBJ2-7, with D perhaps TRBD1 (7 bases). CDR3 length: 13 residues. Germline lookup yields CDR1 ENHRY and CDR2 SYGVKD. In DNA form, the CDR3 reads TGTACCATCAGTGTGGAGGGGGCCCACGAGCAGTACTTC. This encodes CTISVEGAHEQYF.

The table lists this clonotype with many counts. The V gene is TRBV6-1, the J gene TRBJ1-5, with no clear D. Germline assignment: CDR1 MNHNS and CDR2 SASEGT. The CDR3 has 14 residues. V gave up 8 bases and J gave up 1 base, with 12 bases separating them. The CDR3 sequence: CASPDPLSNQPQHF. The CDR3 nucleotides read TGTGCCAGCCCCGACCCGCTCAGCAATCAGCCCCAGCATTTT.

A remark on this clonotype: An end of the junction does not agree with germline; a read error may underlie this. The chain carries TRBV10-2 and TRBJ2-3; D is unclear. Germline loops: CDR1 WSHSY, CDR2 SAAADI. The CDR3 spans 11 residues. The CDR3 is CASSAADTRYF. DNA for the CDR3: TGCGCTAGCAGTGCCGCAGATACGCGGTATTTT.

V and J are TRBV7-9 and TRBJ2-7, with D unclear. V lost 4 bases to trimming and J lost 3 bases, with 7 bases between them. Germline V gives CDR1 SEHNR, CDR2 FQNEAQ (reference sequence). The CDR3 runs to 12 residues. CDR3 in amino acids: CASSSQNYEQYF. In nucleotides, the CDR3 is TGTGCCAGCAGCTCTCAGAACTACGAGCAGTACTTC.

As for this clonotype: A much larger clone differs by one base, so this may be a read error. The chain recombines TRBV12-3 or TRBV12-4 with TRBJ2-5, with 9 nucleotides matching TRBD2. This CDR3 is 15 amino acids long. The ends lost 6 bases at V and 4 bases at J; junction bases unmatched: 9. CDR3 DNA: TGTGCCAGCAGGCTTCAGATTAGCGGGAGAGAGACCCAGTACTTC. It translates to CASRLQISGRETQYF.

Notes on this clonotype: Relative to the germline gene, one junction end is altered; a read error may explain this. V and J are TRBV11-2 and TRBJ2-1; D remains ambiguous. The CDR3 length is 14 residues. Germline CDR1 reads SGHAT; CDR2 reads FQNNGV. The CDR3 sequence is CTSSSPPAINKLFF. CDR3 nucleotide sequence: TGTACCAGCAGCTCCCCGCCAGCAATCAATAAGCTGTTCTTC.

V gene TRBV5-1 combines with J gene TRBJ1-1; no firm D call. This CDR3 contains 14 residues. CDR1 SGHRS and CDR2 YFSETQ come from the germline V gene. V lost 2 bases and J lost 4, with 12 bases in between. CDR3 amino acids: CASSLERGRTEAFF. The CDR3 DNA reads TGCGCCAGCAGCTTAGAACGAGGGCGCACTGAAGCTTTCTTT.

There are a few counts of this clonotype. The rearrangement uses TRBV12-3 or TRBV12-4 and TRBJ2-5, with TRBD1 identical over 10 bases. CDR3 size: 15 residues. With V trimmed by 5 bases and J by 4 bases, 7 bases remained unmatched. Here the CDR3 reads CASSLWTGGRETQYF. Here the CDR3 DNA reads TGTGCCAGCAGTCTATGGACAGGGGGGCGAGAGACCCAGTACTTC.

The chain employs TRBV5-1 and TRBJ2-1; 14 bases are shared with TRBD2. This CDR3 comprises 19 residues. V lost 4 bases to trimming and J lost 5 bases; unmatched junction nucleotides: 14. Germline CDR1 reads SGHRS; CDR2 reads YFSETQ. CDR3 sequence reads: CASSPTGLAGVGGHNEQFF. CDR3 sequence (DNA): TGCGCCAGCAGCCCGACGGGACTAGCGGGAGTAGGTGGGCACAATGAGCAGTTCTTC.

As concerns this clonotype: At one end the junction does not follow the germline gene, possibly because of a read error. The J gene is TRBJ2-6, the V gene TRBV4-1; unclear D gene. Germline V gene sequence: CDR1 MGHRA, CDR2 YSYEKL. The CDR3 has 14 residues. Here the CDR3 reads CACSHGSGANVLTF. CDR3 sequence (DNA): TGCGCCTGCAGCCACGGATCCGGGGCCAACGTCCTGACTTTC.

This clonotype was recorded a few times. The rearrangement uses TRBV5-1 and TRBJ2-3, with D unclear. The V gene lost 5 bases and the J gene lost 0 bases, with 10 bases spanning the gap. The CDR3 runs to 14 residues. From germline, CDR1 is SGHRS and CDR2 YFSETQ. CDR3 in amino acids: CASSSQASTDTQYF. CDR3 in DNA: TGCGCCAGCAGTTCCCAGGCAAGCACAGATACGCAGTATTTT.

This rearrangement joins TRBV6-5 to TRBJ2-4; D not resolved. The CDR3 is made up of 13 amino acids. The V and J ends lost 5 bases and 8 bases respectively, with 13 bases between them. Germline lookup yields CDR1 MNHEY and CDR2 SVGAGI. The CDR3 sequence is CASSLDGCYIQYF. The CDR3 DNA reads TGTGCCAGCAGTCTAGACGGATGCTACATTCAGTACTTC.

The V gene is TRBV11-3, the J gene TRBJ2-7, with 9 bases identical to TRBD1. This CDR3 spans 15 amino acids. V shed 5 bases and J 5 bases; nucleotides not matched to a gene: 10. Germline V gives CDR1 SGHNT, CDR2 YENEEA. The CDR3: CASSPGLDRGNEQYF. The CDR3 DNA sequence: TGTGCCAGCAGCCCAGGGTTGGACAGGGGAAACGAGCAGTACTTC.

This clonotype has just a few counts. Being one base from a much bigger clone, this may be a read error. This chain uses TRBV6-2 or TRBV6-3 with TRBJ1-2, with 8 bases lining up with TRBD1. CDR1 is MNHEY, CDR2 SVGEGT, per germline. This CDR3 region has 15 residues. CDR3 sequence: CVSRAMDRARYGYTF. CDR3 in DNA: TGTGTCAGCCGCGCCATGGACAGGGCCCGCTATGGCTACACCTTC.

This chain joins TRBV7-9 and TRBJ2-1, with 10 nucleotides matching TRBD2. Unmatched junction bases numbered 3, after V lost 5 bases and J lost 2 bases. Germline CDR1 reads SEHNR; CDR2 reads FQNEAQ (reference sequence). CDR3 length equals 15 residues. The CDR3 reads CASSPTSGTYNEQFF. In DNA, the CDR3 is TGTGCCAGCAGCCCTACTAGCGGGACCTACAATGAGCAGTTCTTC.

As regards this clonotype: The CDR3 end shows no conserved phenylalanine or tryptophan, and so a read error is likely. This chain joins TRBV29-1 and TRBJ2-3; D gene uncertain. CDR3 size: 13 residues. The germline CDR1 and CDR2 sequences are SQVTM and ANQGSEA. The DNA of the CDR3 is TGCAGTGTTGCCCGGGTCCTCACAGATACGCAGTATTTG. Protein: CSVARVLTDTQYL.

In regard to this clonotype: This is likely a read error, given that the CDR3 carries no conserved phenylalanine or tryptophan at its end. The chain couples TRBV11-2 to TRBJ2-6, with 16 nucleotides matching TRBD2. The CDR3 has 19 amino acids. Germline values: CDR1 SGHAT, CDR2 FQNNGV. DNA of the CDR3: TGTGCCAGCAGCTCGGGACTAGCGGGAGGGGTAGTTGGGGCCAACATCCTGACTATC. It translates to CASSSGLAGGVVGANILTI.

This clonotype has at least ten counts. The chain has TRBV4-2 and TRBJ2-5; 8 bases align to TRBD1. This CDR3 spans 15 amino acids. The V gene end was trimmed by 0 bases and the J gene end by 4 bases; junction bases not matched to a gene: 4. Germline assignment: CDR1 LGHNA and CDR2 YNFKEQ. The CDR3 coding sequence is TGTGCCAGCAGCCAAGATCGAGACAGGGGAGAGACCCAGTACTTC. This translates into CASSQDRDRGETQYF.

This clonotype was seen ten or more times. This chain uses TRBV5-1 with TRBJ1-5, with 7 bases matching TRBD1. Germline V gene lookup returns CDR1 SGHRS and CDR2 YFSETQ. CDR3 length: 14 residues. V shed 0 bases and J 12 bases; nucleotides not matched to a gene: 9. The CDR3: CASSLEGGTALQHF. The CDR3 coding sequence is TGCGCCAGCAGCTTGGAGGGGGGGACAGCGCTCCAGCATTTT.

To note about this clonotype: The germline gene is not matched at one end of the junction; a read error may be the cause. V is TRBV11-2 and J is TRBJ2-1, with 11 bases fitting TRBD2. Germline CDR1 is SGHAT and CDR2 is FQNNGV. There are 15 residues in the CDR3. The CDR3 DNA follows: TGTACCAGCAGCTCACTAGCGGGAGTTCGCGATGAGCATTTCTTC. Translation: CTSSSLAGVRDEHFF.

In regard to this clonotype: One end of the junction fails to match germline, which may point to a read error. The J gene is TRBJ1-1, the V gene TRBV7-9; TRBD1 agrees at 8 bases. Germline V gene lookup returns CDR1 SEHNR and CDR2 FQNEAQ (reference sequence). The CDR3 length is 13 residues. CDR3 amino acids: CASTWDRNAEAFF. CDR3 coding DNA: TGTGCCAGCACCTGGGACAGGAACGCTGAAGCTTTCTTT.

On this clonotype: The junction does not match germline at one end; this may be a read error. This rearrangement joins TRBV29-1 to TRBJ1-1; 7 bases align to TRBD1. The CDR3 spans 13 residues. Per the germline V gene, CDR1 is SQVTM and CDR2 is ANQGSEA. This CDR3 is CSVATGLSTEAFF. The CDR3 DNA reads TGCAGCGTTGCGACAGGGCTGAGCACTGAAGCTTTCTTC. Complete variable domain (other parts from reference TRBV29-1 and TRBJ1-1): SAVISQKPSRDICQRGTSLTIQCQVDSQVTMMFWYRQQPGQSLTLIATANQGSEATYESGFVIDKFPISRPNLTFSTLTVSNMSPEDSSIYLCSVATGLSTEAFFGQGTRLTVV.